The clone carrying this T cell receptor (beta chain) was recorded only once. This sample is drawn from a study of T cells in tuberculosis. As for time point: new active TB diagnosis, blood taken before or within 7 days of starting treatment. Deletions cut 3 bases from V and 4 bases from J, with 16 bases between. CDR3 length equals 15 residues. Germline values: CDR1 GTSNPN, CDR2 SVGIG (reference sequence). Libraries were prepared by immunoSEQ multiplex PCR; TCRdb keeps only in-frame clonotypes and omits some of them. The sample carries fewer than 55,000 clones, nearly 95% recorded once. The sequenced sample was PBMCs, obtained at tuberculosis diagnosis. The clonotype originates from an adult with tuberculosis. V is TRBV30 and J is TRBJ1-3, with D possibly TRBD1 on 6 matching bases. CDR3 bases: TGTGCCTGGAGGGTTACAGGGTCTGAAGGAAACACCATATATTTT. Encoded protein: CAWRVTGSEGNTIYF.